Included here is one T cell receptor beta chain sequence, with context. The target antigen is unknown. The CDR3 extends over 15 amino acids. The J segment lost 8 bases and the V segment lost 6 bases, leaving 12 bases of the junction unmatched. CDR1 and CDR2 from the germline V gene are MNHEY and SVGAGI. This entry belongs to a study of cytomegalovirus exposure and HLA in healthy donors. Turning to the study itself: Early released data comprised tens of millions of unique TCRs from HLA-typed donors. General study points: Researchers reported in a later analysis that common viral pathogens appeared linked to several top clusters. The investigators catalogued 150 or so TCR beta chains as cytomegalovirus-associated.

The PCR contained 60 Vbeta and 13 Jbeta primers. Method: immunoSEQ multiplex PCR; TCRdb's copy keeps in-frame clones and lacks some. The data contain tens of thousands of clones, roughly 79% of them singletons. This TCR came from a woman between 40 and 55 years old in good health and CMV-seronegative. J is TRBJ1-4 and V is TRBV6-5; TRBD1 agrees at 7 bases. Sequenced: PBMCs. This CDR3 reads CASRRRPQGGEKLFF. For the CDR3, the DNA is TGTGCCAGCAGACGCCGGCCCCAGGGGGGAGAAAAACTGTTTTTT.